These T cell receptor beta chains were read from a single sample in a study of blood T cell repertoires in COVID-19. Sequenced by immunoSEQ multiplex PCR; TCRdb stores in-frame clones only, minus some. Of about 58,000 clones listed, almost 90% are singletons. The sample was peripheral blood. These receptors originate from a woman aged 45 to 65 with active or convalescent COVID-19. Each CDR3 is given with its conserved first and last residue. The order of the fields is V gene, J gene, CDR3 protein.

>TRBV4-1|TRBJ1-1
CASSQTDSHTEAFF
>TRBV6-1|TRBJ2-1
CASSEYGGRAHNEQFF
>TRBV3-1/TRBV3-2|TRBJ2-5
CASSQAGGKETQYF
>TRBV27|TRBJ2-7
CASSLWGDGRRHEQYF
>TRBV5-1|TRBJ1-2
CASSLFENQGSGYTF
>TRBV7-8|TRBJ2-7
CASSPGAGYEQYF
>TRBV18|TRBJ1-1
CASSPPSMQGWNTEAFF
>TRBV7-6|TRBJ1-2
CASSSGLGQNYGYTF
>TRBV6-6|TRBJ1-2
CASSSTGVAGGYTF
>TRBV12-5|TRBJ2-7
CASGFADRVEQYF
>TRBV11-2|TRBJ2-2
CASSLDPRSTGELFF
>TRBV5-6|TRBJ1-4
CASEALVQGGEKLFF
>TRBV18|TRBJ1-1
CASSPRQGPNTEAFF
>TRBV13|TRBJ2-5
CASSTYRSSAQETQYF
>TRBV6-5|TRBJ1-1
CASSYGVLGNTEAFF
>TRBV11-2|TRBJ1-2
CASSLAPISVLVRLYGYTF
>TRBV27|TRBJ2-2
CASSLEATNTGELFF
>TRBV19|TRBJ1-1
CASSMGGTEAFF
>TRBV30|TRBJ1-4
CAWSALAGTGGEKLFF
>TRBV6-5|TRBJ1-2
CASKYRGINYGYTF
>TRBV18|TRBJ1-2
CASSPSRGGRGYTF
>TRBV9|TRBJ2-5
CASSVGDYLWEETQYF
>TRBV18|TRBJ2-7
CASSPRGSGAYEQYF
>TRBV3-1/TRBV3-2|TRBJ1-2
CASSPTGTGNYGYTF
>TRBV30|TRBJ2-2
CASASDTGELFF
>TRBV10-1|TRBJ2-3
CASSEGLAGVDTQYF
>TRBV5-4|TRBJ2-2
CASSSSGTNTGELFF
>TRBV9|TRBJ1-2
CASSAAAGGRGYTF
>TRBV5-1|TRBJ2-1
CASSLERWQFF
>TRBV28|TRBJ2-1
CASSLKLFYNEQFF
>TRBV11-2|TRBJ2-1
CASSLGLAVYNEQFF
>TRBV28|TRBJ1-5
CASSSTRQGNQPQHF
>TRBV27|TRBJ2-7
CASSWSGNSYEQYF
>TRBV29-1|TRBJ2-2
CSAPSGRAHTGELFF
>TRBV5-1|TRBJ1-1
CASSSYRALGDTEAFF
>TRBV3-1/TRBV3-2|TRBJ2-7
CASSRSGGLVNEQYF
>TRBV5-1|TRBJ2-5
CASSPGRMETQYF
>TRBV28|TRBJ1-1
CASSRTGPMNTEAFF
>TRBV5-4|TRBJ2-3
CASSLEKTVSTDTQYF
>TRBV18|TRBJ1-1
CASSRTGAGEAFF
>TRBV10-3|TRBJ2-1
CAISSITGSLGYNEQFF
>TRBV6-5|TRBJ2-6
CASISGFGANVLTF
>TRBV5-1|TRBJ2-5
CASSTPTPGGIQYF
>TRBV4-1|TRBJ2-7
CASSQRIEYEQYF